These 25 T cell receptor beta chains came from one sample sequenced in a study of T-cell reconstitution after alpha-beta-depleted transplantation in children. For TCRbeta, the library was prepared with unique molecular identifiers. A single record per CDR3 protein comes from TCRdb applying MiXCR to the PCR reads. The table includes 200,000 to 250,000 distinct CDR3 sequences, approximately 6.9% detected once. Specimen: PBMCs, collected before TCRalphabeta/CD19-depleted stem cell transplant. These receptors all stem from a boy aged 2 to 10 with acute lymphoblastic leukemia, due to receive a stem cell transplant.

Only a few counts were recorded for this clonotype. CDR3 protein: CASSPNFGYTF. CDR3 DNA sequence: TGTGCCAGCTCACCAAATTTCGGCTACACCTTC. J is TRBJ1-2 and V is TRBV18; D ambiguous. Germline V gene lookup returns CDR1 KGHSH and CDR2 LQKENI. The CDR3 is 11 residues long. The V end was cut by 2 bases, the J end by 8 bases, with 6 bases between.

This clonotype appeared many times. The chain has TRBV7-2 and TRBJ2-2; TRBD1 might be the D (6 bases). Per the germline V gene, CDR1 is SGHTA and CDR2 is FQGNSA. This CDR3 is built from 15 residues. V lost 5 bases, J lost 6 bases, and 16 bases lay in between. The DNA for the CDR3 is TGTGCCAGCAGCGGGGGCCGTCCGCCCCCCGGGGAGCTGTTTTTT. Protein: CASSGGRPPPGELFF.

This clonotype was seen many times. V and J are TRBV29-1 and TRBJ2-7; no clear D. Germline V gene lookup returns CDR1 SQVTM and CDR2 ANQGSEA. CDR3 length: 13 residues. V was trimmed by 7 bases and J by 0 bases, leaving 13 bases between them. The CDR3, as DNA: TGCAGCGCTCGTTGGTCTACCTCCTACGAGCAGTACTTC. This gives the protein CSARWSTSYEQYF.

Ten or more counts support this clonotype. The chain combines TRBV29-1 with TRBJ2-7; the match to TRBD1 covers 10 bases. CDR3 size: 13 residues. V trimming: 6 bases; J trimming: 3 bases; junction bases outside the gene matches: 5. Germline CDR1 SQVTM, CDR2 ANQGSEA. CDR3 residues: CSVTRDRGYEQYF. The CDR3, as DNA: TGCAGCGTCACCAGGGACAGGGGCTACGAGCAGTACTTC.

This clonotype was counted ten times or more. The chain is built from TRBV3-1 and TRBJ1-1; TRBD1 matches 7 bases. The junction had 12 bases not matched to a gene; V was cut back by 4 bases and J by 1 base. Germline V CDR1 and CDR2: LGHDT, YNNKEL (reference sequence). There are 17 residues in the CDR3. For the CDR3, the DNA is TGTGCCAGCAGCCCACCTGTCACCGGGACAGAGAACACTGAAGCTTTCTTT. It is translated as CASSPPVTGTENTEAFF.

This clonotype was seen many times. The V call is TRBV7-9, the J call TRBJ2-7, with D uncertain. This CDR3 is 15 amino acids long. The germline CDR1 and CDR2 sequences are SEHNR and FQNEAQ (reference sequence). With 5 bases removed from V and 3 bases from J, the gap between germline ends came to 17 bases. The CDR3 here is CASSPVGGYNYEQYF. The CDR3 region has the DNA TGTGCCAGCAGCCCTGTCGGTGGTTACAACTACGAGCAGTACTTC.

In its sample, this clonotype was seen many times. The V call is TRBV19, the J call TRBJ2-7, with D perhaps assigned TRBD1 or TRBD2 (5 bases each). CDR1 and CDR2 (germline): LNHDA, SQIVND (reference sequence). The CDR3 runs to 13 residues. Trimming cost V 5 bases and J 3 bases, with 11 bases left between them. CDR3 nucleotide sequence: TGTGCCAGTAGTGGTTCAGGGAGCTACGAGCAGTACTTC. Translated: CASSGSGSYEQYF.

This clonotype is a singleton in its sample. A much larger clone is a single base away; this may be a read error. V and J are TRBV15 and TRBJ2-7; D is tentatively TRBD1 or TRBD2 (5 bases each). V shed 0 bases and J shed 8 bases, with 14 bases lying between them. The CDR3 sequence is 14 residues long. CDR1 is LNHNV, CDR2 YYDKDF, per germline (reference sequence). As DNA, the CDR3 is TGTGCCACCAGCAGAGATCGGGGCCCGGTCAAGCAGTACTTC. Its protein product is CATSRDRGPVKQYF.

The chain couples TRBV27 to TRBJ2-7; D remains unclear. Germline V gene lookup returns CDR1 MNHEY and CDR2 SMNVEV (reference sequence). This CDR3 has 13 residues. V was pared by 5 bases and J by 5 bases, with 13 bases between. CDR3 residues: CASSPYTADEQYF. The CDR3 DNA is TGTGCCAGCAGTCCGTACACGGCGGACGAGCAGTACTTC.

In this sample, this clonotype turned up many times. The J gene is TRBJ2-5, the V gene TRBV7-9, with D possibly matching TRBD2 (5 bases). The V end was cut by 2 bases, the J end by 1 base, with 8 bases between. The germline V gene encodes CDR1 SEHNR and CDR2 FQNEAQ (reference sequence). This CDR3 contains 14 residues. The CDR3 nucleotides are TGTGCCAGCAGCTTACAACTAGTCCAAGAGACCCAGTACTTC. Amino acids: CASSLQLVQETQYF.

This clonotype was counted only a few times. As DNA, the CDR3 is TGTGCCAGCAGCTTAGGGGATGACTCCTACAATGAGCAGTTCTTC. Its protein is CASSLGDDSYNEQFF. The rearrangement uses TRBV7-2 and TRBJ2-1; D unresolved. Germline lookup yields CDR1 SGHTA and CDR2 FQGNSA. V lost 1 base to trimming and J lost 0 bases, with 7 bases between them. This CDR3 region has 15 residues.

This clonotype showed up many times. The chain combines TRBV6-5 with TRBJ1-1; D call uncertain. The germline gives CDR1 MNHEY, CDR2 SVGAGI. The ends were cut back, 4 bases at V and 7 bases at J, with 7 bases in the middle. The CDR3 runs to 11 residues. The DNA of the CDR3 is TGTGCCAGCAGTTCCCTCTTTGAAGCTTTCTTT. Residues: CASSSLFEAFF.

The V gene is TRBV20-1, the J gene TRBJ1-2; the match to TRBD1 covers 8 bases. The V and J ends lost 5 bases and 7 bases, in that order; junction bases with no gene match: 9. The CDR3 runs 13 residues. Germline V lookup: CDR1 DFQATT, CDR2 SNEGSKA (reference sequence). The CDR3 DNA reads TGCAGTGCTCCTCAGGGGGCGGTAACTGGCTACACCTTC. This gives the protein CSAPQGAVTGYTF.

The CDR3 DNA reads TGCAGTGCGCTTAGCGGGAGTACAGGCGAGCAGTACTTC. Its translation: CSALSGSTGEQYF. The chain has TRBV20-1 and TRBJ2-7; 9 nucleotides align to TRBD2. The CDR3 runs 13 residues. Per the germline V gene, CDR1 is DFQATT and CDR2 is SNEGSKA (reference sequence). V lost 6 bases and J lost 6; bases outside the gene matches: 9.

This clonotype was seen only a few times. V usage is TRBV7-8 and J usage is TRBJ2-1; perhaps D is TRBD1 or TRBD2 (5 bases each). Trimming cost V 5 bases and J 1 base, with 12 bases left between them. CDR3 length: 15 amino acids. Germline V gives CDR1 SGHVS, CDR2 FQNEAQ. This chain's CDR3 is CASSQGTASYNEQFF. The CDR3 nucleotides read TGTGCCAGCAGCCAAGGGACCGCGTCCTACAATGAGCAGTTCTTC.

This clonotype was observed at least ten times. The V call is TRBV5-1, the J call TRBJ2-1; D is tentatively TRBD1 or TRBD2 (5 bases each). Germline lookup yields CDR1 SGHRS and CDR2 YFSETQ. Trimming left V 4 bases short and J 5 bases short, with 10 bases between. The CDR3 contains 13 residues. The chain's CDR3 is CASSGDEDNEQFF. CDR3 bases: TGCGCCAGCAGCGGGGACGAGGACAATGAGCAGTTCTTC.

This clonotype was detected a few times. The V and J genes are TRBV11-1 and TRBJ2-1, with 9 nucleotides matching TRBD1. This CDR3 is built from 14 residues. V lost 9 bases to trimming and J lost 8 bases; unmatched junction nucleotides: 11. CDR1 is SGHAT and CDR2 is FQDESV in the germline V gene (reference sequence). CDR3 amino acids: CASSPGTGNHEQFF. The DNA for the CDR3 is TGTGCCAGTAGTCCCGGGACAGGGAACCATGAGCAGTTCTTC.

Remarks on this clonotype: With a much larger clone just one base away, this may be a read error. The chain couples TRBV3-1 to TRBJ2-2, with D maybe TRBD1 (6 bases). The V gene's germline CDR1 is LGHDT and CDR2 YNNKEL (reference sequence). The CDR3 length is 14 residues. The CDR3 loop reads CAGRRTANTGELFF. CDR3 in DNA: TGTGCCGGCAGGAGGACAGCGAACACCGGGGAGCTGTTTTTT.

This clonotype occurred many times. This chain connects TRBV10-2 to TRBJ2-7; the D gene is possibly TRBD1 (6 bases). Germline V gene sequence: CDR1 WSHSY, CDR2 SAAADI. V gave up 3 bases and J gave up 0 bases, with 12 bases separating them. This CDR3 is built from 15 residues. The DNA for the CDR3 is TGCGCCAGCAGTGACGGACAGTCAAGCTCCTACGAGCAGTACTTC. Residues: CASSDGQSSSYEQYF.

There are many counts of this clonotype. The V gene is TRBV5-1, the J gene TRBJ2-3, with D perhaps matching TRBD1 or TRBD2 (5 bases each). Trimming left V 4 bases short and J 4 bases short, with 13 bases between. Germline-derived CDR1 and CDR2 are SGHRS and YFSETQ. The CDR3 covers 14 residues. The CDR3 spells CASSRDPAADTQYF. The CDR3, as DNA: TGCGCCAGCAGCCGGGACCCAGCGGCAGATACGCAGTATTTT.

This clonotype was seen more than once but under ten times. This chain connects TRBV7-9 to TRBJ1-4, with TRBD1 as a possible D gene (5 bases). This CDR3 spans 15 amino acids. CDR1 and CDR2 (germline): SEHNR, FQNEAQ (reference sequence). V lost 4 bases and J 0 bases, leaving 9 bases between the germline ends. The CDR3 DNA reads TGTGCCAGCAGCTCACGGGGCCCAACTAATGAAAAACTGTTTTTT. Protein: CASSSRGPTNEKLFF.

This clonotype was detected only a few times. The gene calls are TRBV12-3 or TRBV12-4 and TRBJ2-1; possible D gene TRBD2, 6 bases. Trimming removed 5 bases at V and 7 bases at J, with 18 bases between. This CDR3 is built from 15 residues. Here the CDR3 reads CASSVSRGRGNEQFF. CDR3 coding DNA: TGTGCCAGCAGTGTAAGCCGGGGCCGGGGGAATGAGCAGTTCTTC.

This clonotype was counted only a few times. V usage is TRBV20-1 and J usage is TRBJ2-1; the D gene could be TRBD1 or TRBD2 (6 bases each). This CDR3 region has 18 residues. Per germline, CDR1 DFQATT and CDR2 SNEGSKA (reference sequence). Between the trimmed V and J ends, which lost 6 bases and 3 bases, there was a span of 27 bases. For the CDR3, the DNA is TGCAGTGCCCTTGTCCAAAAGGCGGGGACATCTCTCTACAATGAGCAGTTCTTC. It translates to CSALVQKAGTSLYNEQFF.

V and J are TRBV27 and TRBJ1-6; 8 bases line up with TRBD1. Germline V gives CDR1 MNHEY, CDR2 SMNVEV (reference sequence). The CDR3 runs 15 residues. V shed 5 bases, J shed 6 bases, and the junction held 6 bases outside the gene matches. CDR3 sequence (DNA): TGTGCCAGCAGTCTTGGACAGGGAAGTAATTCACCCCTCCACTTT. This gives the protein CASSLGQGSNSPLHF.

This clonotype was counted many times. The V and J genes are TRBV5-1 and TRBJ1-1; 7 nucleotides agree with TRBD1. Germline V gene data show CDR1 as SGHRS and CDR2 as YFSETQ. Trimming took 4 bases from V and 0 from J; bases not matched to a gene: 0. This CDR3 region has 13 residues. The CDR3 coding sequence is TGCGCCAGCAGCAGGGGGCTGAACACTGAAGCTTTCTTT. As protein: CASSRGLNTEAFF.